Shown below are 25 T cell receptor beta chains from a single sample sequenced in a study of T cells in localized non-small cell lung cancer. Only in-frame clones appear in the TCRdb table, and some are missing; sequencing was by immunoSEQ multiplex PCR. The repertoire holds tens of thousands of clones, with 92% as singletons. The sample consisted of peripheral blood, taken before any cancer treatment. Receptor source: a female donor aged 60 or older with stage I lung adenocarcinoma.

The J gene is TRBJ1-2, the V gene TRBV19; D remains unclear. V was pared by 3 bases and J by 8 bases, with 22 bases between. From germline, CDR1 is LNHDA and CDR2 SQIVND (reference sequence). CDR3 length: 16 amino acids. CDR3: CASSIIGYQLAHGYTF. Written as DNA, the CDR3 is TGTGCCAGTAGTATTATCGGATATCAGCTGGCGCACGGCTACACCTTC.

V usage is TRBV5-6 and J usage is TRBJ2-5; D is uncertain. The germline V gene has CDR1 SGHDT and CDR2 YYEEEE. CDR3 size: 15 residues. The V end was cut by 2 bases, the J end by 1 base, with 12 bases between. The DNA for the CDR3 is TGTGCCAGCAGCTTTCGCTTAGCTGCCCAAGAGACCCAGTACTTC. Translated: CASSFRLAAQETQYF.

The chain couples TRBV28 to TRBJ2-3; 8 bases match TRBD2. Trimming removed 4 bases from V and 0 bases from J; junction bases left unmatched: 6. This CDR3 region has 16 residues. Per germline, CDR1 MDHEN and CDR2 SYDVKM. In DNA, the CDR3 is TGTGCCAGCAGTTGGAGCGGGGGCTCTAGCACAGATACGCAGTATTTT. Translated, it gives CASSWSGGSSTDTQYF.

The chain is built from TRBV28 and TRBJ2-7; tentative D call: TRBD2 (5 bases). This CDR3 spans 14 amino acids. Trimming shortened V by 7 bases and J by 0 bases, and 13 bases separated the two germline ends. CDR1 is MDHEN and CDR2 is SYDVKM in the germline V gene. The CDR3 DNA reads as TGTGCCAGCACCCTTTCGGGATACTCCTACGAGCAGTACTTC. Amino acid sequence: CASTLSGYSYEQYF.

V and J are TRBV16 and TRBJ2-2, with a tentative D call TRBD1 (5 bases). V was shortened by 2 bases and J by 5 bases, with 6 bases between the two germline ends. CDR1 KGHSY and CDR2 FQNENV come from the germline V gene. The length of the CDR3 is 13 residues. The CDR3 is CASSQRGTGELFF. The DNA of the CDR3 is TGTGCCAGCAGCCAAAGGGGAACCGGGGAGCTGTTTTTT.

The CDR3 coding sequence is TGTGCCATCAGTGAGCCGCCGGCAGGGGGCCTTAACATGAACACTGAAGCTTTCTTT. Translation: CAISEPPAGGLNMNTEAFF. The chain employs TRBV10-3 and TRBJ1-1, with 8 bases aligning to TRBD1. The V and J ends lost 2 bases and 0 bases, in that order; junction bases with no gene match: 14. The CDR3 is 19 residues long. Per the germline V gene, CDR1 is ENHRY and CDR2 is SYGVKD.

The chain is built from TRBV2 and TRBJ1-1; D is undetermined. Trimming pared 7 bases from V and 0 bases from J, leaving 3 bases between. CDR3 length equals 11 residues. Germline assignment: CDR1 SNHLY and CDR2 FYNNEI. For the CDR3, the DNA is TGTGCCAGCACACTGAACACTGAAGCTTTCTTT. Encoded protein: CASTLNTEAFF.

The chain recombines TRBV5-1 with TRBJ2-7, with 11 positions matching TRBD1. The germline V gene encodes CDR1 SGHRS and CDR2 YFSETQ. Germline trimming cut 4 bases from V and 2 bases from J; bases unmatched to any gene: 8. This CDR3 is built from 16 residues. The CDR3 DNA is TGCGCCAGCAGCCCCCAACCGGGACAGGGGGCCTACGAGCAGTACTTC. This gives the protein CASSPQPGQGAYEQYF.

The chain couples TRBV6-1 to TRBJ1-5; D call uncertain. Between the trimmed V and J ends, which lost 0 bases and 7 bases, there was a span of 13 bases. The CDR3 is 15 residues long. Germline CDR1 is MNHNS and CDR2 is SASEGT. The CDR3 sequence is CASSEAAPSGQPQHF. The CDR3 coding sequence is TGTGCCAGCAGTGAAGCGGCGCCCTCCGGGCAGCCCCAGCATTTT.

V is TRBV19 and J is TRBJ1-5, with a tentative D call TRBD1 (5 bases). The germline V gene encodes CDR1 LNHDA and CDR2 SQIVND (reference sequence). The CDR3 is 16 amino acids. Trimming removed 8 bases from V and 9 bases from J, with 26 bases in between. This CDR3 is CASEGRSGSWIWPQHF. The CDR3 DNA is TGTGCCAGTGAGGGGAGGAGCGGGTCCTGGATTTGGCCCCAGCATTTT.

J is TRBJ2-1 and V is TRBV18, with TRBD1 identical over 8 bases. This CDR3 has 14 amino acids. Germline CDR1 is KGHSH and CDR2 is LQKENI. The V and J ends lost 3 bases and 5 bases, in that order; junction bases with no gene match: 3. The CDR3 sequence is CASSPDRDNNEQFF. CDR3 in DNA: TGTGCCAGCTCACCGGACAGGGACAACAATGAGCAGTTCTTC.

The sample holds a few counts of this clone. CDR3: CASDRGYNQPQHF. Written as DNA, the CDR3 is TGTGCCAGTGACAGGGGCTACAATCAGCCCCAGCATTTT. The V and J genes are TRBV19 and TRBJ1-5; 8 bases map to TRBD1. V shed 8 bases, J shed 3 bases, and the junction held 3 bases outside the gene matches. The CDR3 is 13 amino acids. Germline V lookup: CDR1 LNHDA, CDR2 SQIVND (reference sequence).

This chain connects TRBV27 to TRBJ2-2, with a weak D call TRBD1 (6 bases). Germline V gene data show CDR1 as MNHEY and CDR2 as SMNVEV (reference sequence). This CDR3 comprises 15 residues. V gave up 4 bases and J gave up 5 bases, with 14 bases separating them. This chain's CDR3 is CASSSYKGGTGELFF. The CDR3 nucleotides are TGTGCCAGCAGTTCTTACAAAGGGGGAACCGGGGAGCTGTTTTTT.

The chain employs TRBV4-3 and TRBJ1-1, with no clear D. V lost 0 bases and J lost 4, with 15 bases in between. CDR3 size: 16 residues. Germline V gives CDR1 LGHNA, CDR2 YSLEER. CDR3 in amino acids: CASSQDQPPYGTEAFF. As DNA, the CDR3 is TGCGCCAGCAGCCAAGACCAACCTCCGTATGGCACTGAAGCTTTCTTT.

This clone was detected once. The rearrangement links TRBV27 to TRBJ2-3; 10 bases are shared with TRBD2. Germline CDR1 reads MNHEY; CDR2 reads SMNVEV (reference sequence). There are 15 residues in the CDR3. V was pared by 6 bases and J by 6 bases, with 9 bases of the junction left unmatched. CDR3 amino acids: CASRPLAGARDTQYF. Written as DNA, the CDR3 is TGTGCCAGCAGGCCCCTAGCGGGGGCCCGGGATACGCAGTATTTT.

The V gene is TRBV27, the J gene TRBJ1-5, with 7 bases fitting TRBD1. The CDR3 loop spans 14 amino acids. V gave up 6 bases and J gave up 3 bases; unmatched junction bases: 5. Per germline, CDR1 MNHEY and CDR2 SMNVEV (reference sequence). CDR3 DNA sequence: TGTGCCAGCAGCCAAGACAGGGCCAATCAGCCCCAGCATTTT. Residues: CASSQDRANQPQHF.

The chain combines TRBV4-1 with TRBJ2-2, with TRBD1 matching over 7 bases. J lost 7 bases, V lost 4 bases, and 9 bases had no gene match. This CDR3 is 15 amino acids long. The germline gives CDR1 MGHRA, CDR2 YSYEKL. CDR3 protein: CASSLERGLGGELFF. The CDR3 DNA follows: TGCGCCAGCAGCCTAGAGAGGGGGCTAGGCGGGGAGCTGTTTTTT.

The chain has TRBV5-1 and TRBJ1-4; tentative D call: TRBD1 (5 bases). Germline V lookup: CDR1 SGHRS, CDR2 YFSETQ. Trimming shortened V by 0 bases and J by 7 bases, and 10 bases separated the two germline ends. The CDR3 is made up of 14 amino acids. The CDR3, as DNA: TGCGCCAGCAGCTTGGAGCGGGGCGGTGAAAAACTGTTTTTT. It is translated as CASSLERGGEKLFF.

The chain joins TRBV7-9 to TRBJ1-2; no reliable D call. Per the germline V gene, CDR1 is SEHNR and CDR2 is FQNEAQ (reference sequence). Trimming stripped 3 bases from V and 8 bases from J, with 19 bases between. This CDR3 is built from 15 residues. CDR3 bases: TGTGCCAGCAGCTTGGACCCGGGCCCTACGGGAGGCTACACCTTC. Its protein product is CASSLDPGPTGGYTF.

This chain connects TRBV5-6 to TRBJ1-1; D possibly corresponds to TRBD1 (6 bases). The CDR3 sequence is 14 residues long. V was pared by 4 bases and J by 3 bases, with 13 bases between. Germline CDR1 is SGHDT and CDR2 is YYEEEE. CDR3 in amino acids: CASSPAGVYTEAFF. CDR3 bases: TGTGCCAGCAGCCCCGCAGGGGTATACACTGAAGCTTTCTTT.

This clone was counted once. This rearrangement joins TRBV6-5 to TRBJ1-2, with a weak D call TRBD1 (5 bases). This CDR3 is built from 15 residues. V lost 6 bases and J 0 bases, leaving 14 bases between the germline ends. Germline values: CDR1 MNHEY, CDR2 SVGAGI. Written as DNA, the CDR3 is TGTGCCAGCAGCCTCTCGGGGGGGACTAACTATGGCTACACCTTC. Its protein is CASSLSGGTNYGYTF.

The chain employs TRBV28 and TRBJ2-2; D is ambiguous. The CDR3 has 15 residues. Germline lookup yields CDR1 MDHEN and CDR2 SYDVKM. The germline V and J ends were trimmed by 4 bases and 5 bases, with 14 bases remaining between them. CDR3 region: CASSYPVWGTGELFF. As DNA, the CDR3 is TGTGCCAGCAGTTATCCGGTATGGGGTACCGGGGAGCTGTTTTTT.

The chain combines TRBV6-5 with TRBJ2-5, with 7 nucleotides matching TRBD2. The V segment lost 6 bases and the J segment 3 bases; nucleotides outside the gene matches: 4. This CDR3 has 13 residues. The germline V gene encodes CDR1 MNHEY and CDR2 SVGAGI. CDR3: CASSREVEETQYF. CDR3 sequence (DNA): TGTGCCAGCAGCCGGGAGGTCGAAGAGACCCAGTACTTC.

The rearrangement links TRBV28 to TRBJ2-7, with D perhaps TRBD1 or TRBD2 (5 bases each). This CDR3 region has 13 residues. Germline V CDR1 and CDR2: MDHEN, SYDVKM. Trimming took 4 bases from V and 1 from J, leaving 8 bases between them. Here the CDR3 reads CASSSGASYEQYF. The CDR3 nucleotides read TGTGCCAGCAGTTCCGGGGCATCCTACGAGCAGTACTTC.

For the CDR3, the DNA is TGTGCCAGCAGCTTAAGCGGACTAGGGGTTGAGCAGTTCTTC. This sequence encodes CASSLSGLGVEQFF. V usage is TRBV7-2 and J usage is TRBJ2-1; 7 bases are shared with TRBD2. In germline, CDR1 is SGHTA, CDR2 FQGNSA. CDR3 length: 14 amino acids. With V trimmed by 2 bases and J by 9 bases, 7 bases remained unmatched.